These 22 T cell receptor beta chains share one sample of origin, sequenced in a study of graft-versus-host responses after intestinal transplantation. Clones were read by immunoSEQ multiplex PCR, and TCRdb kept only the in-frame ones, dropping some. The profile covers more than 80,000 clones, with 88% appearing a single time and 0.28% taken by the ten largest. These receptors lack a known antigen. The sample consisted of unstimulated CD4+ T cells sorted from spleen or lymph node cells, taken before transplant. The receptors stem from a human donor who was the organ donor for an intestinal transplant.

The chain combines TRBV29-1 with TRBJ2-7; tentatively, D is TRBD2 (6 bases). Germline V CDR1 and CDR2: SQVTM, ANQGSEA. CDR3 length equals 14 residues. The V gene lost 7 bases and the J gene lost 6 bases, with 22 bases spanning the gap. The CDR3 sequence is CSAHDSGRLGEQYF. DNA of the CDR3: TGCAGCGCCCATGACTCAGGGAGGCTTGGCGAGCAGTACTTC.

V and J are TRBV9 and TRBJ2-2; 10 bases are shared with TRBD2. CDR1 and CDR2 from the germline V gene are SGDLS and YYNGEE. This CDR3 has 17 amino acids. Germline trimming cut 0 bases from V and 8 bases from J; bases unmatched to any gene: 10. CDR3 DNA sequence: TGTGCCAGCAGCGTAGCTTCAAGCGGGGGGGCCTCTGGGGAGCTGTTTTTT. Amino acid sequence: CASSVASSGGASGELFF.

The chain employs TRBV6-6 and TRBJ1-1; perhaps TRBD1 as D (6 bases). The CDR3 runs 15 residues. V dropped 0 bases and J dropped 4 bases, with 12 bases sitting between them. The V gene's germline CDR1 is MNHNY and CDR2 SVGAGI (reference sequence). CDR3: CASSYSWGRGTEAFF. CDR3 bases: TGTGCCAGCAGTTACTCGTGGGGGCGAGGCACTGAAGCTTTCTTT.

CDR3 coding DNA: TGTGCCATCAGTGAGGCCGCGCAAGAGACCCAGTACTTC. Encoded protein: CAISEAAQETQYF. J is TRBJ2-5 and V is TRBV10-3; no firm D call. The CDR3 totals 13 residues. V dropped 2 bases and J dropped 2 bases, with 6 bases sitting between them. Per the germline V gene, CDR1 is ENHRY and CDR2 is SYGVKD.

J is TRBJ2-3 and V is TRBV4-1; possibly TRBD1 for D (5 bases). V shed 5 bases and J shed 1 base, with 7 bases lying between them. CDR3 length: 13 residues. Per germline, CDR1 MGHRA and CDR2 YSYEKL. Here the CDR3 DNA reads TGCGCCAGCAGCATGGGGCGCACAGATACGCAGTATTTT. Its translation is CASSMGRTDTQYF.

The rearrangement uses TRBV5-1 and TRBJ2-1; 12 bases are shared with TRBD2. The CDR3 sequence is 19 residues long. Per the germline V gene, CDR1 is SGHRS and CDR2 is YFSETQ. Trimming removed 0 bases from V and 0 bases from J; junction bases left unmatched: 7. CDR3 DNA: TGCGCCAGCAGCTTGGCGGGACTAGCGGGCCTCGTCTCCTACAATGAGCAGTTCTTC. Protein product: CASSLAGLAGLVSYNEQFF.

The gene calls are TRBV2 and TRBJ1-1; D gene uncertain. This CDR3 is 17 amino acids long. Trimming stripped 3 bases from V and 1 base from J, with 18 bases between. Germline V gene sequence: CDR1 SNHLY, CDR2 FYNNEI. The DNA of the CDR3 is TGTGCCAGCAGTGATATCGGAGGACGTCGGAAGAACACTGAAGCTTTCTTT. This translates into CASSDIGGRRKNTEAFF.

The V gene is TRBV9, the J gene TRBJ2-2, with a tentative D call TRBD2 (5 bases). This CDR3 region has 14 residues. In germline, CDR1 is SGDLS, CDR2 YYNGEE. V lost 0 bases and J lost 3, with 6 bases in between. As DNA, the CDR3 is TGTGCCAGCAGCGTAGGAGGGTACACCGGGGAGCTGTTTTTT. Translating it yields CASSVGGYTGELFF.

CDR3 in amino acids: CAWRPPGGYTF. The CDR3 DNA is TGTGCCTGGAGGCCCCCCGGTGGCTACACCTTC. This chain links TRBV30 with TRBJ1-2; no definite D call. The CDR3 is 11 residues long. Germline V CDR1 and CDR2: GTSNPN, SVGIG (reference sequence). Trimming cost V 3 bases and J 7 bases, with 9 bases left between them.

The sample holds a few counts of this clone. The CDR3 loop is CASSEPGSNQPQHF. The CDR3, as DNA: TGTGCCAGCAGTGAACCGGGGAGCAATCAGCCCCAGCATTTT. The V call is TRBV2, the J call TRBJ1-5; D uncertain. The ends were cut back, 2 bases at V and 1 base at J, with 6 bases in the middle. The CDR3 length is 14 residues. Germline V gene data show CDR1 as SNHLY and CDR2 as FYNNEI.

This chain connects TRBV4-1 to TRBJ1-2; 7 bases are a match to TRBD1. Germline V gene sequence: CDR1 MGHRA, CDR2 YSYEKL. The V gene end was trimmed by 3 bases and the J gene end by 7 bases; junction bases not matched to a gene: 11. This CDR3 spans 15 amino acids. The CDR3 coding sequence is TGCGCCAGCAGCCAGCCCGACAGGGTTATAGGTGGCTACACCTTC. Its protein is CASSQPDRVIGGYTF.

The gene calls are TRBV5-6 and TRBJ2-5, with 12 nucleotides matching TRBD2. In germline, CDR1 is SGHDT, CDR2 YYEEEE. The CDR3 spans 15 residues. V gave up 5 bases and J gave up 8 bases; unmatched junction bases: 10. CDR3 nucleotides: TGTGCCAGCAGTTACCAACGGACTAGCGGGACAACCCAGTACTTC. As protein: CASSYQRTSGTTQYF.

The chain employs TRBV20-1 and TRBJ2-7, with D uncertain. This CDR3 has 11 residues. Germline V gene data show CDR1 as DFQATT and CDR2 as SNEGSKA (reference sequence). Trimming shortened V by 7 bases and J by 2 bases, and 9 bases separated the two germline ends. The CDR3, as DNA: TGCAGTGTGATGGCCCCCTACGAGCAGTACTTC. It codes for CSVMAPYEQYF.

As DNA, the CDR3 is TGCGCCAGCAGCCGCCGACACAATAGCGGGCCTCAAAATCTAGCCAAAAACATTCAGTACTTC. Translated, it gives CASSRRHNSGPQNLAKNIQYF. This sequence joins TRBV5-1 and TRBJ2-4, with 7 bases that match TRBD2. The CDR3 is 21 residues long. The V and J ends lost 4 bases and 0 bases, in that order; junction bases with no gene match: 22. Germline V lookup: CDR1 SGHRS, CDR2 YFSETQ.

The chain joins TRBV6-1 to TRBJ2-3; 8 positions agree with TRBD2. CDR1 and CDR2 (germline): MNHNS, SASEGT. Trimming removed 3 bases from V and 8 bases from J; junction bases left unmatched: 16. The CDR3 is 17 residues long. The CDR3 DNA is TGTGCCAGCAGTGACCCCGGGACTAGTAGTACTCCAGCTACGCAGTATTTT. It codes for CASSDPGTSSTPATQYF.

The rearrangement links TRBV6-1 to TRBJ1-1; D ambiguous. The CDR3 covers 14 residues. Germline values: CDR1 MNHNS, CDR2 SASEGT. The V end lost 3 bases, the J end lost 11 bases, and 19 bases lay between the germline ends. DNA for the CDR3: TGTGCCAGCAGTGATGGGTGGGAGGAGGGTCGGGCTTTCTTT. Its translation: CASSDGWEEGRAFF.

This clone was found once. V is TRBV7-9 and J is TRBJ1-3; D perhaps matches TRBD1 (6 bases). Germline loops: CDR1 SEHNR, CDR2 FQNEAQ (reference sequence). V shed 3 bases and J shed 6 bases, with 12 bases lying between them. The CDR3 is made up of 14 amino acids. The CDR3 region is CASSFVPGVNTIYF. DNA of the CDR3: TGTGCCAGCAGCTTTGTGCCAGGGGTAAACACCATATATTTT.

The CDR3 region is CASSPGLADYEQYF. The DNA of the CDR3 is TGTGCCAGCTCACCTGGACTAGCGGACTACGAGCAGTACTTC. This sequence joins TRBV18 and TRBJ2-7; 10 bases fit TRBD2. Germline CDR1 is KGHSH and CDR2 is LQKENI. The CDR3 runs 14 residues. The ends lost 3 bases at V and 3 bases at J; junction bases unmatched: 2. Full variable domain (remainder filled in from reference TRBV18 and TRBJ2-7): NAGVMQNPRHLVRRRGQEARLRCSPMKGHSHVYWYRQLPEEGLKFMVYLQKENIIDESGMPKERFSAEFPKEGPSILRIQQVVRGDSAAYFCASSPGLADYEQYFGPGTRLTVT.

V is TRBV29-1 and J is TRBJ2-3; weak D call: TRBD1 (5 bases). The germline V and J ends were trimmed by 5 bases and 6 bases, with 12 bases remaining between them. Germline V gives CDR1 SQVTM, CDR2 ANQGSEA. The CDR3 has 12 amino acids. The CDR3 DNA is TGCAGCGTTAATCAGGGCGGCGATACGCAGTATTTT. This sequence encodes CSVNQGGDTQYF.

The J gene is TRBJ2-3, the V gene TRBV6-5; weak D call: TRBD2 (5 bases). Trimming cost V 2 bases and J 0 bases, with 6 bases left between them. The CDR3 runs 14 residues. In germline, CDR1 is MNHEY, CDR2 SVGAGI. The CDR3 is CASSYGRSTDTQYF. The DNA for the CDR3 is TGTGCCAGCAGTTACGGGAGAAGCACAGATACGCAGTATTTT.

The CDR3 DNA follows: TGCGCCAGCAGTAAGACAAATCAGGGCTATGGCTACACCTTC. Its translation is CASSKTNQGYGYTF. The chain joins TRBV4-3 to TRBJ1-2, with D possibly TRBD1 on 5 matching bases. This CDR3 spans 14 amino acids. Germline V gives CDR1 LGHNA, CDR2 YSLEER. The V end lost 6 bases, the J end lost 4 bases, and 15 bases lay between the germline ends.

The CDR3 DNA reads as TGTGCCAGTATTCGAGGGGGGACAGGAGGGAATCAGCCCCAGCATTTT. It is translated as CASIRGGTGGNQPQHF. V is TRBV19 and J is TRBJ1-5; TRBD1 aligns across 8 bases. With V trimmed by 7 bases and J by 4 bases, 12 bases remained unmatched. The germline CDR1 and CDR2 sequences are LNHDA and SQIVND (reference sequence). The CDR3 extends over 16 amino acids. Full variable domain (remainder filled in from reference TRBV19 and TRBJ1-5): DGGITQSPKYLFRKEGQNVTLSCEQNLNHDAMYWYRQDPGQGLRLIYYSQIVNDFQKGDIAEGYSVSREKKESFPLTVTSAQKNPTAFYLCASIRGGTGGNQPQHFGDGTRLSIL.